The clone carrying this TCR beta chain was observed once. This sample is drawn from a study of blood T cell repertoires in COVID-19. About the research overall: Spain, Italy and the United States supplied samples that represented acute and convalescent COVID-19. The cDNA or gDNA used as material had been derived from T cells, B-cell-depleted T cells, or PBMCs.

Authors' methods: Quantification of nucleated cells was approximated via reference gene primer amplification. Clones were read by immunoSEQ multiplex PCR, and TCRdb kept only the in-frame ones, dropping some. V, J and clone size are those of that table, while D and trimming were read from the DNA. The sample lists tens of thousands of clones; 85% to 90% were seen once. The V end was cut by 4 bases, the J end by 5 bases, with 14 bases between. The CDR3 totals 14 residues. CDR1 SGHTA and CDR2 FQGNSA come from the germline V gene. The sample consisted of peripheral blood. The chain recombines TRBV7-2 with TRBJ2-5; weak D call: TRBD1 (6 bases). This clonotype was obtained from an older woman with acute or convalescent COVID-19. CDR3 DNA sequence: TGTGCCAGCAGCTCCTCACAGGGTTCGGAGACCCAGTACTTC. Its translation is CASSSSQGSETQYF.